What follows describes a single T cell receptor beta chain. This specimen belongs to a study of blood T cells in healthy people across ages. Combining a sample-barcoded 5' primer with a J-beta primer mix, a second PCR ran for roughly 7 to 11 cycles. MiXCR was run by TCRdb on the 5' RACE reads, yielding one entry per CDR3 protein. The sample records 1.2 million to 1.5 million distinct CDR3 sequences, 40% to 50% being singletons. Germline V gene data show CDR1 as SGHRS and CDR2 as YFSETQ. V dropped 2 bases and J dropped 1; count of bases not matched to a gene: 3. The CDR3 loop spans 15 amino acids. The sample taken for sequencing was blood. V is TRBV5-1 and J is TRBJ2-5; 9 positions agree with TRBD2. The source is a woman younger than 35 in good health. CDR3 in amino acids: CASSLILAGQETQYF. The CDR3 DNA reads TGCGCCAGCAGCTTAATACTAGCGGGCCAAGAGACCCAGTACTTC.